The entry that follows covers one T cell receptor (beta chain) sequence. Its antigen remains unidentified. These data originate in a study of T cell repertoires in cytomegalovirus infection. Study conclusions and caveats: Pooled public TCR beta family frequency picked out CMV carriers with the relevant HLA. Clonotype analysis showed dominance of the ex vivo response by HLA-C-restricted CMV-specific TCR beta clonotypes.

TCRdb fed the reads into MiXCR, producing one record per CDR3 protein. The table records about 89,000 distinct CDR3 sequences, about 29% of them present only once. The CDR3 extends over 13 amino acids. Germline V gene data show CDR1 as SGHTA and CDR2 as FQGNSA. V was shortened by 4 bases and J by 7 bases, with 14 bases between the two germline ends. The sequence was obtained from a human donor in good health (CMV status not recorded). Some clones in this sample may be carry-over from other donors' samples. Sample: CD8+ T cells from cultured PBMCs, taken from culture after CMV antigen stimulation. The V call is TRBV7-2, the J call TRBJ2-7; D might be TRBD1 (6 bases). CDR3 sequence (DNA): TGTGCCAGCAGCTCCACAGGGTGGCGGGAGCAGTACTTC. Protein: CASSSTGWREQYF.